This T cell receptor (beta chain) was recorded in a study of blood T cells in healthy people across ages. Alongside a J-beta primer mix, a sample-barcoded 5' primer served in a second PCR lasting roughly 7 to 12 cycles. Via MiXCR, TCRdb re-called the 5' RACE reads, giving one row per CDR3 protein. The sample lists fewer than 2 million distinct CDR3 sequences, about two fifths seen once, with roughly 24% in the top ten. Findings and caveats of the study: Donor CMV status, an unknown factor, possibly confounded changes in expanded clonotypes.

The authors drew about 9.5 milliliters of peripheral blood from each donor. V dropped 3 bases and J dropped 8; count of bases not matched to a gene: 9. The CDR3 runs to 14 residues. Germline assignment: CDR1 LGHDT and CDR2 YNNKEL (reference sequence). There are many counts of this clonotype. Its target is unknown. The chain couples TRBV3-1 to TRBJ1-2, with TRBD1 matching 7 bases. The sequenced sample consisted of blood. This receptor was identified in a human donor in good health. Written as DNA, the CDR3 is TGTGCCAGCAGCCACATTAGACAGGGAATAGGCTACACCTTC. This codes for CASSHIRQGIGYTF.